Included here is one T cell receptor beta chain sequence, with context. Per germline, CDR1 SGHVS and CDR2 FQNEAQ. There are 16 residues in the CDR3. V lost 5 bases and J lost 0, with 14 bases in between. These data originate in a study of beta chain features in type 1 diabetes. Reverse transcribing all isolated RNA meant expressed TCRB transcripts were sequenced. Using immunoSEQ multiplex PCR, the repertoire was profiled, and TCRdb retains in-frame clones only, with some absent. This sample carries about 290,000 clones, under 8.5% of them seen once, and the ten largest clones take approximately 0.93%.

The specimen sequenced was central memory CD4+ T cells from blood. The TCR was taken from a woman under 30 in good health. The genes are TRBV7-8 and TRBJ1-3; D gene ambiguous. The CDR3 loop reads CASSPLGVFSGNTIYF. CDR3 DNA: TGTGCCAGCAGCCCCTTGGGCGTGTTCTCTGGAAACACCATATATTTT.